There are many counts of the clone carrying this T cell receptor beta chain. What it binds is unknown. Researchers amplified the TCR beta CDR3 regions from RNA transcripts. When the TCR CDR3 underwent first-round RT-PCR, the HTBI primer set was used. Each CDR3 protein gets one entry after TCRdb re-called the multiplex PCR reads with MiXCR. The table shows a few hundred thousand distinct CDR3 sequences, with roughly an eighth occurring only once. Used for diagnoses were clinical symptoms, serum thyroxine and TRAb, thyroid ultrasound and orbital computed tomography. PBMCs stemmed from 10 ml fresh peripheral blood. This specimen belongs to a study of T cells in Graves' hyperthyroidism and ophthalmopathy. Whole-study findings and limits: A 13 V-J signature model discriminated ophthalmopathy versus stable hyperthyroidism. It was a median about 7.1 months before onset that the model predicted ophthalmopathy.

The V end lost 2 bases, the J end lost 5 bases, and 12 bases lay between the germline ends. Germline CDR1 is SEHNR and CDR2 is FQNEAQ (reference sequence). There are 14 residues in the CDR3. This TCR came from a woman under 30 with Graves' hyperthyroidism. The sample was blood. The V call is TRBV7-9, the J call TRBJ2-5, with no clear D. The CDR3, as DNA: TGTGCCAGCAGCTTATTAACAGCCGTGGAGACCCAGTACTTC. Amino acids: CASSLLTAVETQYF.